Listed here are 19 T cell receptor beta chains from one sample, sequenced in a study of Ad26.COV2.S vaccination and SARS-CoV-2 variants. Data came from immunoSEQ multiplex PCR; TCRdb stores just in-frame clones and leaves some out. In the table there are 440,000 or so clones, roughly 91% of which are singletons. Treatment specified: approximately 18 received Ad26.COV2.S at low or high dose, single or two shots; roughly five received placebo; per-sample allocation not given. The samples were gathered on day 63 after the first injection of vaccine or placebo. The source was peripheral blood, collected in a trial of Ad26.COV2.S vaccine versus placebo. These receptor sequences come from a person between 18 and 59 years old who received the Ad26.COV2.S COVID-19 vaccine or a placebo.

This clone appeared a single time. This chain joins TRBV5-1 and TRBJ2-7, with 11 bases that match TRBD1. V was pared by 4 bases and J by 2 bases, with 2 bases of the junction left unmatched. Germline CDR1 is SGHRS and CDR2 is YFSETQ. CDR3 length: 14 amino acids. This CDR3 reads CASSGGQGAYEQYF. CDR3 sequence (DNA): TGCGCCAGCAGCGGGGGACAGGGGGCCTACGAGCAGTACTTC. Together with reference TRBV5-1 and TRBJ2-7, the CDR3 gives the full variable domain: KAGVTQTPRYLIKTRGQQVTLSCSPISGHRSVSWYQQTPGQGLQFLFEYFSETQRNKGNFPGRFSGRQFSNSRSEMNVSTLELGDSALYLCASSGGQGAYEQYFGPGTRLTVT.

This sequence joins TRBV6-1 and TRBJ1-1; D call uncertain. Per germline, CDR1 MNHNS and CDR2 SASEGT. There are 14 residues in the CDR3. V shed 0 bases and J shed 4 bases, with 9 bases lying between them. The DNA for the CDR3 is TGTGCCAGCAGTGAAGCGCAGAGTGGCACTGAAGCTTTCTTT. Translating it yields CASSEAQSGTEAFF.

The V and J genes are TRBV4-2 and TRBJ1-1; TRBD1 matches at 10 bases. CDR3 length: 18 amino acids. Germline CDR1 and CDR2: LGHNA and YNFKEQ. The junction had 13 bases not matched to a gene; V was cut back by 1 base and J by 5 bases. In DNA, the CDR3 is TGTGCCAGCAGCCAAGGACCGCCCGACAGGGGGCGGGGAACTGAAGCTTTCTTT. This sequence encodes CASSQGPPDRGRGTEAFF.

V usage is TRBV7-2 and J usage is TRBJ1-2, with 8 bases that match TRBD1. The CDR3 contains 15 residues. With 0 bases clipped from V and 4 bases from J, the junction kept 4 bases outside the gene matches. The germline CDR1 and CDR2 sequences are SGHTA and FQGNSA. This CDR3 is CASSLAPGGAYGYTF. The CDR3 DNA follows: TGTGCCAGCAGCTTAGCGCCAGGGGGCGCCTATGGCTACACCTTC.

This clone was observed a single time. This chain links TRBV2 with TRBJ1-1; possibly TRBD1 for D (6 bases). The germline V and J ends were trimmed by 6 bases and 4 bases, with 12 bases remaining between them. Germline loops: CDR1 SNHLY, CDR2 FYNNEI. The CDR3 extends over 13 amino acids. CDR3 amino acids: CASRQGWGTEAFF. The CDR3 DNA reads TGTGCCAGCAGACAGGGTTGGGGCACTGAAGCTTTCTTT. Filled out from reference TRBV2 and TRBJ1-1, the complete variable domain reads EPEVTQTPSHQVTQMGQEVILRCVPISNHLYFYWYRQILGQKVEFLVSFYNNEISEKSEIFDDQFSVERPDGSNFTLKIRSTKLEDSAMYFCASRQGWGTEAFFGQGTRLTVV.

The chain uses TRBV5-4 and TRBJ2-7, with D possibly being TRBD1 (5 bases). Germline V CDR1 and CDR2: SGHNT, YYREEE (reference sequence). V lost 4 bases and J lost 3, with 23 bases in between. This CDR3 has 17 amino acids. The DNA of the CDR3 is TGTGCCAGCAGCCCCGGTCCACATAGACAGAACTTCTACGAGCAGTACTTC. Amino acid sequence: CASSPGPHRQNFYEQYF.

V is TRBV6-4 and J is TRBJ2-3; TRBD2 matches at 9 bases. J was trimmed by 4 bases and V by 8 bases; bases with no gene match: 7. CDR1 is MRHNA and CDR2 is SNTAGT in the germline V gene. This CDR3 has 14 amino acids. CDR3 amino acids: CASSASGTADTQYF. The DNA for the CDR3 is TGTGCCAGCTCGGCTAGCGGGACCGCAGATACGCAGTATTTT.

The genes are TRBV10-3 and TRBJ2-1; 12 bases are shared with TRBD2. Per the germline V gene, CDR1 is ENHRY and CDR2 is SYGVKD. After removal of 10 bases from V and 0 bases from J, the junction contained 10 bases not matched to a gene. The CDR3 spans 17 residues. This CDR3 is CATSGLAGWSSYNEQFF. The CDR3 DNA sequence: TGTGCCACTTCCGGACTAGCGGGATGGAGCTCCTACAATGAGCAGTTCTTC.

The CDR3 DNA sequence: TGTGCCAGCAGCTTAACGACTAGCGGGATAGCCACCGGGGAGCTGTTTTTT. It translates to CASSLTTSGIATGELFF. The chain links TRBV7-3 to TRBJ2-2, with 11 bases that match TRBD2. The germline gives CDR1 SGHTA, CDR2 FQGTGA. The V gene end was trimmed by 0 bases and the J gene end by 4 bases; junction bases not matched to a gene: 4. The CDR3 runs to 17 residues.

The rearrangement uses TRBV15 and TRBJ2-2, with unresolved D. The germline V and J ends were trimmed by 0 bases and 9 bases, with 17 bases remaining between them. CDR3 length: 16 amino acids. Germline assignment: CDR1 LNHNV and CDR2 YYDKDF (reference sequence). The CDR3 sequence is CATSRESRGWSRELFF. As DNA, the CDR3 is TGTGCCACCAGCAGAGAATCGCGCGGTTGGTCCCGGGAGCTGTTTTTT.

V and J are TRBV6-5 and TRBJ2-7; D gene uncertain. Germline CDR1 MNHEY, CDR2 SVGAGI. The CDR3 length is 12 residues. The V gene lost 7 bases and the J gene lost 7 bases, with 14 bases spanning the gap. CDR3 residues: CASTRIGLEQYF. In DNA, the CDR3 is TGTGCCAGCACTCGAATAGGGCTTGAGCAGTACTTC.

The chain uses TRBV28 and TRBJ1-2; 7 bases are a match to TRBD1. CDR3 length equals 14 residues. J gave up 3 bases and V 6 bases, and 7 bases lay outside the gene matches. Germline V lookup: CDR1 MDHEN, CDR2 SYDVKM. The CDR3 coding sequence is TGTGCCAGCAGCCCCGCGGGACAGCACTATGGCTACACCTTC. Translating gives CASSPAGQHYGYTF.

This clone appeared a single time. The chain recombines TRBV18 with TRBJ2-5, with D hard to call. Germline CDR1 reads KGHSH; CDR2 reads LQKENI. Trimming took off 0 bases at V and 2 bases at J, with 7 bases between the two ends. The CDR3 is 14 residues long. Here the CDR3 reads CASSPPSPQETQYF. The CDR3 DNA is TGTGCCAGCTCACCACCATCTCCGCAAGAGACCCAGTACTTC.

The DNA of the CDR3 is TGCGCCAGCAGCTTTACCCCCGCCTACGAGCAGTACTTC. Translated, it gives CASSFTPAYEQYF. The gene calls are TRBV5-1 and TRBJ2-7; D is unclear. The germline V gene encodes CDR1 SGHRS and CDR2 YFSETQ. V dropped 2 bases and J dropped 2 bases, with 8 bases sitting between them. The CDR3 has 13 residues.

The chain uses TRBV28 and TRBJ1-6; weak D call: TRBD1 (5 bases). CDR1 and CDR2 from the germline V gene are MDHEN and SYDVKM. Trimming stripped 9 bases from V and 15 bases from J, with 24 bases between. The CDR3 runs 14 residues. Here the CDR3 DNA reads TGTGCCAGTAGGACACCCGTCGTAGGTTCAGACCTCCACTTT. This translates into CASRTPVVGSDLHF.

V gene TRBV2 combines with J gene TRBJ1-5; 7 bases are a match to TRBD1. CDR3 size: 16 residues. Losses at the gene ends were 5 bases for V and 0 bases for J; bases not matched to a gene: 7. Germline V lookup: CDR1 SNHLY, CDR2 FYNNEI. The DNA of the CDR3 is TGTGCCAGCAGTCGCAGGGGGGGTAATAGCAATCAGCCCCAGCATTTT. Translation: CASSRRGGNSNQPQHF.

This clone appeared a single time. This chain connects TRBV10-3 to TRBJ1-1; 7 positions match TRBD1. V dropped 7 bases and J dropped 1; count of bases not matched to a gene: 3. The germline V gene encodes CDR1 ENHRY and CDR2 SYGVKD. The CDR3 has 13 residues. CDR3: CAIKGAENTEAFF. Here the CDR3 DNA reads TGTGCCATCAAGGGGGCAGAGAACACTGAAGCTTTCTTT.

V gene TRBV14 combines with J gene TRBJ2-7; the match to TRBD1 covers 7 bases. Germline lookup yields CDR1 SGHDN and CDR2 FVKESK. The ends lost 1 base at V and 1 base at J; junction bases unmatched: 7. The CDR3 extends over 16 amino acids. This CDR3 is CASSQVVLGQSYEQYF. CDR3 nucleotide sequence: TGTGCCAGCAGCCAAGTGGTTTTGGGACAGTCCTACGAGCAGTACTTC.

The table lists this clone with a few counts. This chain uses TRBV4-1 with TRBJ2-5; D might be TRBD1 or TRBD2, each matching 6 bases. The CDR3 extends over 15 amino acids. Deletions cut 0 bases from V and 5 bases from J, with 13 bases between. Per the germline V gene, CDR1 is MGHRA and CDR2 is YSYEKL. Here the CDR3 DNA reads TGCGCCAGCAGCCAAGATCCGGGGGCGTGGGAGACCCAGTACTTC. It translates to CASSQDPGAWETQYF.